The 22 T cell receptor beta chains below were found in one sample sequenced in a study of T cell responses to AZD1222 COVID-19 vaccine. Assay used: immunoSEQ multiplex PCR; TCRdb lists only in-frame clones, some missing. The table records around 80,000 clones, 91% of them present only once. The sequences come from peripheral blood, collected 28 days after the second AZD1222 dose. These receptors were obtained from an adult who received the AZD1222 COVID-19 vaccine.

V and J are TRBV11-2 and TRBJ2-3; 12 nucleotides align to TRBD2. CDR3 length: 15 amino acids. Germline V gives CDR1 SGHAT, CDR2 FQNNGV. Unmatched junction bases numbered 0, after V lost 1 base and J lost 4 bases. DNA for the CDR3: TGTGCCAGCAGCTTAGGACTAGCGGGAGCAGATACGCAGTATTTT. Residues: CASSLGLAGADTQYF. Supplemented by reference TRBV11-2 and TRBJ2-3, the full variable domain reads EAGVAQSPRYKIIEKRQSVAFWCNPISGHATLYWYQQILGQGPKLLIQFQNNGVVDDSQLPKDRFSAERLKGVDSTLKIQPAKLEDSAVYLCASSLGLAGADTQYFGPGTRLTVL.

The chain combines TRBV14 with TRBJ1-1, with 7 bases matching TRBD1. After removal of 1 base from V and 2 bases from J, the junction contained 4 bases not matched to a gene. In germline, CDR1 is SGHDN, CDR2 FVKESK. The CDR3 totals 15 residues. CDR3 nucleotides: TGTGCCAGCAGCCAAGGCCCAGGGGGTAACACTGAAGCTTTCTTT. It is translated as CASSQGPGGNTEAFF. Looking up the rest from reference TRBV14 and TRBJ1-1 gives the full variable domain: EAGVTQFPSHSVIEKGQTVTLRCDPISGHDNLYWYRRVMGKEIKFLLHFVKESKQDESGMPNNRFLAERTGGTYSTLKVQPAELEDSGVYFCASSQGPGGNTEAFFGQGTRLTVV.

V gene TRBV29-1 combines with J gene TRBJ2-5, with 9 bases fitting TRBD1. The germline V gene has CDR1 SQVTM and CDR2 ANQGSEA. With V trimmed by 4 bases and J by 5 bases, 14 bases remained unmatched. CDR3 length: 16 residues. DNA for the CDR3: TGCAGCGTTGCTTGGGTGGCGACAGGGGGTTTCGAGACCCAGTACTTC. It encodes CSVAWVATGGFETQYF.

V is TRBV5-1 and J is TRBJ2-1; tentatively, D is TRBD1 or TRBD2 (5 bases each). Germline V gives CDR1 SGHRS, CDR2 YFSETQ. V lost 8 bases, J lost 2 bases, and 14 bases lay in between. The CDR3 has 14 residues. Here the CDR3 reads CASYRDQAYNEQFF. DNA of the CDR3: TGCGCCAGTTACCGGGACCAAGCCTACAATGAGCAGTTCTTC. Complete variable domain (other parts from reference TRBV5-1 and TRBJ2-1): KAGVTQTPRYLIKTRGQQVTLSCSPISGHRSVSWYQQTPGQGLQFLFEYFSETQRNKGNFPGRFSGRQFSNSRSEMNVSTLELGDSALYLCASYRDQAYNEQFFGPGTRLTVL.

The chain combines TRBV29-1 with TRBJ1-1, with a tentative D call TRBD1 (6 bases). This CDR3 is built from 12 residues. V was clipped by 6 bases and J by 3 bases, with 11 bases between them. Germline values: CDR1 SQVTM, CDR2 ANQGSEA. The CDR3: CSVRDTHTEAFF. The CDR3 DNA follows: TGCAGCGTCCGGGACACGCACACTGAAGCTTTCTTT.

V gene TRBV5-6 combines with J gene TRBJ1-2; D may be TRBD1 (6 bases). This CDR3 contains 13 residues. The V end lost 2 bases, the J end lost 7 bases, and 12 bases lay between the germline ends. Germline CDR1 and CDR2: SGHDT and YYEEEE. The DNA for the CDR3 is TGTGCCAGCAGCTTTTGGGGGGCTGCTGGCTACACCTTC. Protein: CASSFWGAAGYTF.

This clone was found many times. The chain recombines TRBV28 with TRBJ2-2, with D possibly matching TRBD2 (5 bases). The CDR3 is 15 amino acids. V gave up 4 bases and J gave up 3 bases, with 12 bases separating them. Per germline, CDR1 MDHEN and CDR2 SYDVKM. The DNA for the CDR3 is TGTGCCAGCAGTTCTCCGGGGTGGGACACCGGGGAGCTGTTTTTT. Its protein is CASSSPGWDTGELFF.

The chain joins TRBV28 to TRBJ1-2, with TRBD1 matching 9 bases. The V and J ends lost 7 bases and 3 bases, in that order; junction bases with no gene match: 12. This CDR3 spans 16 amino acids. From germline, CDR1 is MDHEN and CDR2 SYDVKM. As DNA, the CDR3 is TGTGCCAGCACAGTCCCGGGACAGGGTTTGGACTATGGCTACACCTTC. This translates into CASTVPGQGLDYGYTF.

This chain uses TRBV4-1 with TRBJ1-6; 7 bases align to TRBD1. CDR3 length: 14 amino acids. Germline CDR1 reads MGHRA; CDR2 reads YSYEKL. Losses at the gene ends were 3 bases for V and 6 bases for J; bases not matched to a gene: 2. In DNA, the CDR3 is TGCGCCAGCAGCCATGGGGACAGTAATTCACCCCTCCACTTT. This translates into CASSHGDSNSPLHF.

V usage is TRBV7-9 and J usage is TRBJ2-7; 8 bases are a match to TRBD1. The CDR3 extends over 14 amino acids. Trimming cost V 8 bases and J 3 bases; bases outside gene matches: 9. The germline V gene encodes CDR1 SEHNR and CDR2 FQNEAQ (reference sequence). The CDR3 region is CASDQPGQGYEQYF. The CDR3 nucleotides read TGTGCCAGCGACCAACCAGGACAGGGCTACGAGCAGTACTTC.

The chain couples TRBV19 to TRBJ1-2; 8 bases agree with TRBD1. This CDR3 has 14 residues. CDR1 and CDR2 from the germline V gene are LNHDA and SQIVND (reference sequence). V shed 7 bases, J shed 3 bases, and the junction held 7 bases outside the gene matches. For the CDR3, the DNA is TGTGCCAGTAATACAGGGGGGGGTTACTATGGCTACACCTTC. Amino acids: CASNTGGGYYGYTF.

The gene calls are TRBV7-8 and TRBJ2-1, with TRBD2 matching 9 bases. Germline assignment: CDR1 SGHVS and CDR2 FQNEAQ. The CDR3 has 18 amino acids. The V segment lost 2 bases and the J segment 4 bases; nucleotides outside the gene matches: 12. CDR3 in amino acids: CASSLSVGTLAGYNEQFF. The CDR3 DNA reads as TGTGCCAGCAGCTTAAGCGTGGGGACCCTAGCGGGGTACAATGAGCAGTTCTTC.

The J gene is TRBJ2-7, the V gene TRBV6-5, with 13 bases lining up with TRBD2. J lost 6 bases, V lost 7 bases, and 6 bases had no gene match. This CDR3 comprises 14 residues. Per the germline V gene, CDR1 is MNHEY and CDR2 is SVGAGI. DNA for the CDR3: TGTGCCAGCACCCCCGGGACTAGCGGGACCGAGCAGTACTTC. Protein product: CASTPGTSGTEQYF.

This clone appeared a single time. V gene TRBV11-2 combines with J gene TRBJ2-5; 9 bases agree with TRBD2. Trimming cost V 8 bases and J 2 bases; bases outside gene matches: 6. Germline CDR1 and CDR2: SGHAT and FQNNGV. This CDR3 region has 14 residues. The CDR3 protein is CASDGGLAQETQYF. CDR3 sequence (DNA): TGTGCCAGCGACGGGGGACTAGCACAAGAGACCCAGTACTTC.

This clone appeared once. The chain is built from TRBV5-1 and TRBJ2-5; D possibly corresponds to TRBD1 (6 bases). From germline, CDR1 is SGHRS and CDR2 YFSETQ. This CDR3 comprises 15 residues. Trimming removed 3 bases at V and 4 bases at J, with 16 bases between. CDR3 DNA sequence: TGCGCCAGCAGCTCCGACTCATGGGGGCGAGAGACCCAGTACTTC. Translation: CASSSDSWGRETQYF.

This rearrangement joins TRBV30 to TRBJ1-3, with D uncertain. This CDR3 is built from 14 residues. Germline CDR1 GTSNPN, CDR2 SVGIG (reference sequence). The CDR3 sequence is CALQLGRSGNTIYF. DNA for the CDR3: TGTGCACTACAATTGGGAAGGTCTGGAAACACCATATATTTT.

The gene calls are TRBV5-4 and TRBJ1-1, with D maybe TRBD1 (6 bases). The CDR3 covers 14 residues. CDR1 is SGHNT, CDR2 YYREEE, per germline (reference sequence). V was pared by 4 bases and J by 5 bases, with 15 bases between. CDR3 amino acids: CASSLGGGRTEAFF. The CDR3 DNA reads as TGTGCCAGCAGCCTGGGTGGGGGGCGTACTGAAGCTTTCTTT.

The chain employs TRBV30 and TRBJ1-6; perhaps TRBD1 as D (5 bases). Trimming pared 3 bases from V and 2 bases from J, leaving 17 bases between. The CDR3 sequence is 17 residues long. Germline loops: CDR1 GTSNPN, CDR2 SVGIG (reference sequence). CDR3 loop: CAWRDKGILAYNSPLHF. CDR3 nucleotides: TGTGCCTGGAGGGACAAGGGGATTTTGGCCTATAATTCACCCCTCCACTTT.

In nucleotides, the CDR3 is TGTGCCATCAGGGGGCGGGAGGGCACAGATACGCAGTATTTT. This codes for CAIRGREGTDTQYF. The chain employs TRBV10-3 and TRBJ2-3; 8 bases line up with TRBD2. CDR3 size: 14 residues. CDR1 ENHRY and CDR2 SYGVKD come from the germline V gene. With 6 bases clipped from V and 1 base from J, the junction kept 3 bases outside the gene matches.

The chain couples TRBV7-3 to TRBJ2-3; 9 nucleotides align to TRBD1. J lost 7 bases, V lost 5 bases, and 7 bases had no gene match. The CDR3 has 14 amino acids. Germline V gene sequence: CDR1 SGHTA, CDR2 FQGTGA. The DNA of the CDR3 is TGTGCCAGCAGCCGGACAGGGGTAGCGAATACGCAGTATTTT. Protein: CASSRTGVANTQYF.

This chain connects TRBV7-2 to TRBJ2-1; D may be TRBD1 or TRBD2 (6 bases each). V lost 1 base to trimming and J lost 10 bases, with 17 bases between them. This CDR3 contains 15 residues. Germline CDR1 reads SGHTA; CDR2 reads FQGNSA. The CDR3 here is CASSLGSGATFEQFF. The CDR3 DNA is TGTGCCAGCAGCTTAGGATCGGGGGCAACTTTCGAGCAGTTCTTC.

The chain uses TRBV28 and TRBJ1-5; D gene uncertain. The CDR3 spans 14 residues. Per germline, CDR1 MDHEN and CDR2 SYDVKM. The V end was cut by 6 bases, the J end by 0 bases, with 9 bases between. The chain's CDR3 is CASSSPGSNQPQHF. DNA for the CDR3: TGTGCCAGCAGCTCTCCGGGTAGCAATCAGCCCCAGCATTTT.